The 24 T cell receptor beta chains below come from one sample, sequenced in a study of T cell repertoires and HLA-DP antigens. Clones were sequenced by immunoSEQ multiplex PCR, and TCRdb holds only the in-frame ones, with some missing. The table lists some 120,000 clones, 92% of them singletons. No antigen is known for these receptors. The material sequenced was CD4+ T cells from PBMCs. The receptors shown here come from a woman younger than 30 in good health and CMV-seronegative.

In DNA, the CDR3 is TGTGCCAGCAGCCCATATTGGGGGGTGCAGTTCTTC. Encoded protein: CASSPYWGVQFF. V gene TRBV7-3 combines with J gene TRBJ2-1; D is perhaps TRBD2 (6 bases). Germline-derived CDR1 and CDR2 are SGHTA and FQGTGA. The V and J ends lost 5 bases and 12 bases respectively, with 14 bases between them. The CDR3 length is 12 residues. The full variable domain, its missing parts supplied by reference TRBV7-3 and TRBJ2-1, is GAGVSQTPSNKVTEKGKYVELRCDPISGHTALYWYRQSLGQGPEFLIYFQGTGAADDSGLPNDRFFAVRPEGSVSTLKIQRTERGDSAVYLCASSPYWGVQFFGPGTRLTVL.

The chain carries TRBV5-6 and TRBJ1-4; D is perhaps TRBD1 (6 bases). This CDR3 has 15 amino acids. Trimming left V 4 bases short and J 0 bases short, with 10 bases between. CDR1 and CDR2 (germline): SGHDT, YYEEEE. The CDR3 DNA reads TGTGCCAGCAGCCTCCGGACAGCAACTAATGAAAAACTGTTTTTT. Its translation: CASSLRTATNEKLFF.

Points on this clone: An end of the junction differs from the germline gene, which may be a read error. This rearrangement joins TRBV7-7 to TRBJ2-1; 11 bases are shared with TRBD2. The CDR3 extends over 15 amino acids. Germline lookup yields CDR1 SSHAT and CDR2 FNYEAQ (reference sequence). This CDR3 is CASSLGTSGYNEQFF. Here the CDR3 DNA reads TGTGCTAGCAGCTTAGGGACTAGCGGCTACAATGAGCAGTTCTTC.

As concerns this clone: Sequence at one end of the junction differs from germline and may be a read error. This chain connects TRBV7-7 to TRBJ1-4; the match to TRBD1 covers 7 bases. The CDR3 totals 15 residues. Germline V gene lookup returns CDR1 SSHAT and CDR2 FNYEAQ (reference sequence). The CDR3 DNA sequence: TGTGCTAGCAGACCGAGACAGGGTATGCATGAAAAACTGTTTTTT. It encodes CASRPRQGMHEKLFF.

The rearrangement joins TRBV28 to TRBJ2-7, with D perhaps given as TRBD1 or TRBD2 (5 bases each). Germline CDR1 is MDHEN and CDR2 is SYDVKM. The CDR3 has 15 amino acids. Trimming removed 3 bases at V and 1 base at J, with 13 bases between. The CDR3 DNA reads TGTGCCAGCAGTTTTCCCCGGGGCAGGTCCTACGAGCAGTACTTC. Translating gives CASSFPRGRSYEQYF.

This clone was recorded once. The chain combines TRBV5-4 with TRBJ2-1; TRBD1 matches at 9 bases. V was pared by 5 bases and J by 4 bases, with 7 bases of the junction left unmatched. The CDR3 loop spans 15 amino acids. The germline V gene has CDR1 SGHNT and CDR2 YYREEE (reference sequence). The CDR3 nucleotides are TGTGCCAGCAGGCTTGGGACAGGGAATTACAATGAGCAGTTCTTC. This codes for CASRLGTGNYNEQFF.

The V and J genes are TRBV28 and TRBJ2-2; 9 positions agree with TRBD1. After removal of 6 bases from V and 7 bases from J, the junction contained 6 bases not matched to a gene. CDR3 size: 14 residues. Germline lookup yields CDR1 MDHEN and CDR2 SYDVKM. CDR3 region: CASSWDRAGGELFF. CDR3 in DNA: TGTGCCAGCAGCTGGGACAGGGCGGGCGGGGAGCTGTTTTTT.

The chain couples TRBV7-3 to TRBJ1-1; 8 positions agree with TRBD1. Looked up from germline, CDR1 is SGHTA and CDR2 is FQGTGA. J gave up 2 bases and V 7 bases, and 3 bases lay outside the gene matches. The CDR3 covers 13 residues. CDR3 nucleotide sequence: TGTGCCAGCAAGGGACAGGCCAACACTGAAGCTTTCTTT. Protein: CASKGQANTEAFF.

The chain employs TRBV5-1 and TRBJ2-3; D gene uncertain. The CDR3 extends over 14 amino acids. CDR1 and CDR2 from the germline V gene are SGHRS and YFSETQ. Trimming cost V 2 bases and J 0 bases, with 7 bases left between them. The CDR3 DNA reads as TGCGCCAGCAGCTTTCTTGTCAGCACAGATACGCAGTATTTT. This translates into CASSFLVSTDTQYF.

This clone occurred a few times. The chain is built from TRBV2 and TRBJ2-3, with 10 bases aligning to TRBD2. CDR1 and CDR2 (germline): SNHLY, FYNNEI. After removal of 6 bases from V and 4 bases from J, the junction contained 7 bases not matched to a gene. The CDR3 contains 15 residues. Written as DNA, the CDR3 is TGTGCCAGCAGCGTCCTTAGCGGGGGGTCAGATACGCAGTATTTT. Translated, it gives CASSVLSGGSDTQYF.

The table lists this clone with a count of one. The chain couples TRBV19 to TRBJ2-7, with 10 bases that match TRBD1. This CDR3 spans 17 amino acids. V gave up 3 bases and J gave up 6 bases; unmatched junction bases: 14. CDR1 is LNHDA, CDR2 SQIVND, per germline (reference sequence). For the CDR3, the DNA is TGTGCCAGTAGTATGCGTTTCCCCGGGACAGGGGTGTCCGAGCAGTACTTC. Protein: CASSMRFPGTGVSEQYF.

V usage is TRBV4-1 and J usage is TRBJ2-3, with D perhaps TRBD2 (5 bases). The V gene lost 4 bases and the J gene lost 6 bases, with 23 bases spanning the gap. This CDR3 comprises 17 residues. The germline V gene has CDR1 MGHRA and CDR2 YSYEKL. The CDR3 coding sequence is TGCGCCAGCAGCCGAGGGATGGGCGGCCCCTCTGGGGATACGCAGTATTTT. Protein product: CASSRGMGGPSGDTQYF.

The chain employs TRBV7-2 and TRBJ1-1; D is perhaps TRBD1 (5 bases). V was pared by 4 bases and J by 4 bases, with 16 bases between. Germline assignment: CDR1 SGHTA and CDR2 FQGNSA. This CDR3 is built from 15 residues. CDR3: CASSSLLLGATEAFF. CDR3 coding DNA: TGTGCCAGCAGCTCCCTCCTTTTAGGGGCCACTGAAGCTTTCTTT.

The chain recombines TRBV11-3 with TRBJ1-2; 7 bases are a match to TRBD1. Germline V gene sequence: CDR1 SGHNT, CDR2 YENEEA. The V gene end was trimmed by 2 bases and the J gene end by 8 bases; junction bases not matched to a gene: 20. This CDR3 has 18 amino acids. CDR3 loop: CASSLSRAPDRDGEGYTF. The CDR3 DNA is TGTGCCAGCAGCTTATCCCGGGCCCCCGACAGGGACGGGGAGGGCTACACCTTC.

The chain carries TRBV30 and TRBJ2-1; the match to TRBD2 covers 7 bases. V trimming: 2 bases; J trimming: 5 bases; junction bases outside the gene matches: 9. The length of the CDR3 is 15 residues. CDR1 is GTSNPN, CDR2 SVGIG, per germline (reference sequence). The CDR3 here is CAWSIRLAADNEQFF. CDR3 coding DNA: TGTGCCTGGAGTATAAGGCTAGCGGCGGACAATGAGCAGTTCTTC.

This chain connects TRBV7-2 to TRBJ1-5, with unresolved D. The CDR3 length is 13 residues. Trimming pared 3 bases from V and 5 bases from J, leaving 8 bases between. Germline CDR1 reads SGHTA; CDR2 reads FQGNSA. DNA for the CDR3: TGTGCCAGCAGCTTTGGATTAGATCAGCCCCAGCATTTT. It translates to CASSFGLDQPQHF.

V and J are TRBV28 and TRBJ1-2; no definite D call. The CDR3 has 12 residues. Deletions cut 8 bases from V and 4 bases from J, with 11 bases between. The germline V gene has CDR1 MDHEN and CDR2 SYDVKM. DNA for the CDR3: TGTGCCAGCCTCAGTACCGGCTATGGCTACACCTTC. The encoded protein is CASLSTGYGYTF.

This clone was found once. The chain combines TRBV12-5 with TRBJ1-5, with D possibly matching TRBD1 (5 bases). The CDR3 loop spans 18 amino acids. Per germline, CDR1 LGHNT and CDR2 FRNRAP. Trimming cost V 0 bases and J 6 bases, with 21 bases left between them. The CDR3 reads CASGLVLGGGAAVQPQHF. Written as DNA, the CDR3 is TGTGCTAGTGGTTTGGTACTGGGAGGAGGGGCTGCCGTTCAGCCCCAGCATTTT.

A word on this clone: At one of its ends the junction is not consistent with the germline gene, which may arise from a read error. The chain combines TRBV6-5 with TRBJ2-7; no clear D. CDR1 and CDR2 from the germline V gene are MNHEY and SVGAGI. The CDR3 totals 13 residues. This chain's CDR3 is CASSYYRASIPHF. The DNA of the CDR3 is TGTGCCAGCAGTTACTATAGGGCCAGTATTCCACACTTC.

This clone has only a few counts. This rearrangement joins TRBV5-1 to TRBJ1-2, with 7 bases that match TRBD1. CDR1 and CDR2 (germline): SGHRS, YFSETQ. Trimming removed 3 bases from V and 6 bases from J; junction bases left unmatched: 8. The CDR3 is 14 residues long. The CDR3 reads CASSSGTGVDGYTF. CDR3 bases: TGCGCCAGCAGCTCGGGTACAGGGGTTGATGGCTACACCTTC.

The chain carries TRBV7-2 and TRBJ1-2; D not resolved. In germline, CDR1 is SGHTA, CDR2 FQGNSA. The CDR3 has 13 amino acids. Between the trimmed V and J ends, which lost 1 base and 0 bases, there was a span of 3 bases. CDR3 coding DNA: TGTGCCAGCAGCTTAGAGGCTAACTATGGCTACACCTTC. The encoded protein is CASSLEANYGYTF.

To note about this clone: In the same sample, other DNA sequences code for this CDR3. The chain joins TRBV5-8 to TRBJ1-1; a possible D gene is TRBD1 (5 bases). This CDR3 is built from 13 residues. Between the trimmed V and J ends, which lost 5 bases and 6 bases, there was a span of 14 bases. Germline CDR1 is SGHTS and CDR2 is YDEGEE. The CDR3 loop reads CASRYRGSPEAFF. The CDR3 nucleotides are TGTGCCAGCAGATACCGGGGCTCGCCTGAAGCTTTCTTT.

The chain carries TRBV7-6 and TRBJ1-3, with a tentative D call TRBD1 (5 bases). Trimming took off 10 bases at V and 0 bases at J, with 13 bases between the two ends. The CDR3 has 14 amino acids. Per the germline V gene, CDR1 is SGHVS and CDR2 is FNYEAQ. CDR3 DNA sequence: TGTGCCACCTCTTGGGGGGGCTCTGGAAACACCATATATTTT. This sequence encodes CATSWGGSGNTIYF.

The chain recombines TRBV18 with TRBJ1-4, with 7 nucleotides matching TRBD1. Unmatched junction bases numbered 1, after V lost 1 base and J lost 8 bases. CDR1 and CDR2 from the germline V gene are KGHSH and LQKENI. The CDR3 is made up of 13 amino acids. The CDR3 spells CASSPRQGEKLFF. The CDR3 DNA follows: TGTGCCAGCTCACCACGACAGGGAGAAAAACTGTTTTTT.